The 30 T cell receptor beta chains below all came from one sample that was sequenced in a study of shared clonotypes between healthy human individuals. Measured with immunoSEQ multiplex PCR; TCRdb has only the in-frame clones, and not every one. This table has some 740,000 clones, approximately 92% appearing once. Positive CCR7 selection of CD45RO-negative cells yielded the naive CD8 cells, and terminally differentiated effector memory CD45RA+ cells were excluded. Material for sequencing was naive CD8+ T cells sorted from blood. The receptors were gathered from a man between 25 and 39 years old in good health.

This chain uses TRBV5-6 with TRBJ2-2; tentatively, D is TRBD2 (6 bases). Germline lookup yields CDR1 SGHDT and CDR2 YYEEEE. The CDR3 length is 16 residues. Trimming stripped 2 bases from V and 0 bases from J, with 11 bases between. CDR3 bases: TGTGCCAGCAGCTTCGGAGGGTTCGCGAACACCGGGGAGCTGTTTTTT. Its protein product is CASSFGGFANTGELFF.

This chain uses TRBV6-4 with TRBJ1-5; D uncertain. V was clipped by 6 bases and J by 1 base, with 7 bases between them. The CDR3 contains 13 residues. Germline CDR1 reads MRHNA; CDR2 reads SNTAGT. This CDR3 reads CASSPDSNQPQHF. The CDR3 DNA is TGTGCCAGCAGCCCGGACAGCAATCAGCCCCAGCATTTT.

This clone occurred once. The J gene is TRBJ2-4, the V gene TRBV7-2; TRBD1 or TRBD2 may be the D gene (5 bases each). Deletions cut 1 base from V and 4 bases from J, with 11 bases between. The CDR3 runs to 15 residues. Germline CDR1 is SGHTA and CDR2 is FQGNSA. The DNA for the CDR3 is TGTGCCAGCAGCTTAGGAATGGGACCAAAAAACATTCAGTACTTC. Amino acids: CASSLGMGPKNIQYF.

The chain recombines TRBV2 with TRBJ1-1, with D perhaps TRBD1 (6 bases). Trimming shortened V by 6 bases and J by 0 bases, and 17 bases separated the two germline ends. The germline V gene encodes CDR1 SNHLY and CDR2 FYNNEI. The CDR3 has 16 amino acids. The CDR3 protein is CASSVTVGQLNTEAFF. DNA for the CDR3: TGTGCCAGCAGCGTAACGGTAGGACAGCTGAACACTGAAGCTTTCTTT.

CDR3 sequence: CASSVGSGRGEQYF. In DNA form, the CDR3 reads TGTGCCAGCAGCGTCGGTAGCGGGAGGGGGGAGCAGTACTTC. The V call is TRBV9, the J call TRBJ2-7, with 11 positions matching TRBD2. Trimming removed 2 bases from V and 7 bases from J; junction bases left unmatched: 5. CDR3 length: 14 amino acids. The germline CDR1 and CDR2 sequences are SGDLS and YYNGEE.

This chain joins TRBV12-2 and TRBJ2-1; the listed D gene, TRBD2, was not tested against the DNA. TRBV12-2 is a pseudogene segment. The CDR3 loop spans 15 amino acids. The DNA of the CDR3 is TGTGCAAGTCGCTCCACCCGGCGCGGGAGCAATGAGCAGTTCTTC. Translated: CASRSTRRGSNEQFF.

CDR3 loop: CASSPPIFLGGENTEAFF. DNA for the CDR3: TGTGCCAGCAGCCCCCCCATTTTCTTGGGTGGGGAGAACACTGAAGCTTTCTTT. The V gene is TRBV28, the J gene TRBJ1-1; the D is unclear. The CDR3 contains 18 residues. The germline V and J ends were trimmed by 6 bases and 1 base, with 24 bases remaining between them. CDR1 and CDR2 from the germline V gene are MDHEN and SYDVKM. The full variable domain, in which reference TRBV28 and TRBJ1-1 provide the parts outside the CDR3, is DVKVTQSSRYLVKRTGEKVFLECVQDMDHENMFWYRQDPGLGLRLIYFSYDVKMKEKGDIPEGYSVSREKKERFSLILESASTNQTSMYLCASSPPIFLGGENTEAFFGQGTRLTVV.

The chain recombines TRBV6-5 with TRBJ2-7; a weak D match, TRBD1 (5 bases). Deletions cut 0 bases from V and 3 bases from J, with 6 bases between. The CDR3 contains 13 residues. Germline-derived CDR1 and CDR2 are MNHEY and SVGAGI. CDR3 nucleotide sequence: TGTGCCAGCAGTTACTCAGGGGTCTACGAGCAGTACTTC. This translates into CASSYSGVYEQYF.

Notes on this clone: A junction end diverges from the germline sequence, so it may reflect a read error. This rearrangement joins TRBV7-7 to TRBJ2-5; 9 nucleotides line up with TRBD2. The CDR3 has 16 residues. Looked up from germline, CDR1 is SSHAT and CDR2 is FNYEAQ (reference sequence). The DNA for the CDR3 is TGTGCTAGCAGCTTAGATGTTAGCGGGAGCCAAGAGACCCAGTACTTC. Protein product: CASSLDVSGSQETQYF.

V gene TRBV15 combines with J gene TRBJ2-7; D is ambiguous. CDR1 LNHNV and CDR2 YYDKDF come from the germline V gene (reference sequence). The CDR3 extends over 14 amino acids. The V end lost 0 bases, the J end lost 5 bases, and 11 bases lay between the germline ends. For the CDR3, the DNA is TGTGCCACCAGCAGAGAATCTGGCGCCCACGAGCAGTACTTC. It is translated as CATSRESGAHEQYF.

This clone was picked up one time. V gene TRBV19 combines with J gene TRBJ2-1, with TRBD2 identical over 13 bases. Unmatched junction bases numbered 5, after V lost 3 bases and J lost 9 bases. The CDR3 has 15 residues. Germline loops: CDR1 LNHDA, CDR2 SQIVND (reference sequence). The CDR3 DNA is TGTGCCAGTAGTATTGGACTAGCGGGAGACCGTGAGCAGTTCTTC. It specifies CASSIGLAGDREQFF.

To note about this clone: The same CDR3 is also encoded by other DNA sequences in this sample. V gene TRBV29-1 combines with J gene TRBJ2-1, with D perhaps TRBD2 (6 bases). V was clipped by 5 bases and J by 0 bases, with 8 bases between them. The CDR3 extends over 13 amino acids. Per the germline V gene, CDR1 is SQVTM and CDR2 is ANQGSEA. The CDR3 here is CSVSGSSYNEQFF. The CDR3, as DNA: TGCAGCGTTTCCGGGAGCTCCTACAATGAGCAGTTCTTC.

The CDR3 DNA reads TGTGCCAGCAGCTTATGGGACAGGGATAAGTTAGGGTTCTACAATGAGCAGTTCTTC. Translation: CASSLWDRDKLGFYNEQFF. This sequence joins TRBV7-3 and TRBJ2-1, with 9 positions matching TRBD1. The length of the CDR3 is 19 residues. CDR1 and CDR2 (germline): SGHTA, FQGTGA. V lost 2 bases to trimming and J lost 3 bases; unmatched junction nucleotides: 14.

The chain employs TRBV6-6 and TRBJ2-1; no clear D gene. Between the trimmed V and J ends, which lost 2 bases and 9 bases, there was a span of 8 bases. Germline V gene data show CDR1 as MNHNY and CDR2 as SVGAGI (reference sequence). The CDR3 spans 12 residues. The CDR3 coding sequence is TGTGCCAGCAGTTACGAGCTTGCTGAGCAGTTCTTC. Protein sequence: CASSYELAEQFF.

This chain links TRBV19 with TRBJ2-7; TRBD1 or TRBD2 may be the D gene (5 bases each). Looked up from germline, CDR1 is LNHDA and CDR2 is SQIVND (reference sequence). Trimming removed 4 bases from V and 3 bases from J, with 19 bases in between. The CDR3 has 16 amino acids. Here the CDR3 reads CASSTRPTGPLYEQYF. The DNA of the CDR3 is TGTGCCAGTAGTACCCGTCCAACGGGGCCGCTCTACGAGCAGTACTTC.

The chain carries TRBV4-1 and TRBJ2-3; D is unclear. Trimming shortened V by 0 bases and J by 0 bases, and 10 bases separated the two germline ends. The length of the CDR3 is 16 residues. Germline values: CDR1 MGHRA, CDR2 YSYEKL. The CDR3 sequence is CASSQEWATSTDTQYF. CDR3 coding DNA: TGCGCCAGCAGCCAAGAGTGGGCCACTAGCACAGATACGCAGTATTTT.

This rearrangement joins TRBV19 to TRBJ2-7, with a weak D call TRBD2 (6 bases). The CDR3 runs 17 residues. Per germline, CDR1 LNHDA and CDR2 SQIVND (reference sequence). V lost 5 bases to trimming and J lost 2 bases, with 22 bases between them. The CDR3: CASSPYSASDTAYEQYF. For the CDR3, the DNA is TGTGCCAGTAGTCCTTACTCTGCTAGCGACACAGCCTACGAGCAGTACTTC.

The chain is built from TRBV21-1 and TRBJ2-7; TRBD2 is the table's D call and was not checked against the DNA. TRBV21-1 is recorded as a pseudogene. This CDR3 spans 15 amino acids. The CDR3 DNA is TGTGCCAGCAGCAAATGTCAGCGGGAGGGCTACGAGCAGTACTTC. Protein product: CASSKCQREGYEQYF.

The V call is TRBV25-1, the J call TRBJ1-1; D remains ambiguous. There are 17 residues in the CDR3. V lost 1 base and J lost 3, with 18 bases in between. Germline loops: CDR1 MGHDK, CDR2 SYGVNS. The CDR3 sequence: CASSESGGGNGDTEAFF. The DNA for the CDR3 is TGTGCCAGCAGTGAATCAGGCGGAGGGAACGGGGACACTGAAGCTTTCTTT. Variable domain in full (rest from reference TRBV25-1 and TRBJ1-1): EADIYQTPRYLVIGTGKKITLECSQTMGHDKMYWYQQDPGMELHLIHYSYGVNSTEKGDLSSESTVSRIRTEHFPLTLESARPSHTSQYLCASSESGGGNGDTEAFFGQGTRLTVV.

The chain is built from TRBV7-2 and TRBJ2-1, with no clear D. The CDR3 extends over 15 amino acids. V lost 0 bases to trimming and J lost 1 base, with 7 bases between them. Germline CDR1 reads SGHTA; CDR2 reads FQGNSA. This chain's CDR3 is CASSLAASSYNEQFF. The DNA of the CDR3 is TGTGCCAGCAGCTTAGCCGCATCATCCTACAATGAGCAGTTCTTC.

The rearrangement links TRBV6-1 to TRBJ2-1; D not certain. The CDR3 totals 15 residues. CDR1 and CDR2 from the germline V gene are MNHNS and SASEGT. Trimming cost V 1 base and J 0 bases, with 7 bases left between them. CDR3 coding DNA: TGTGCCAGCAGTGAAGACTTACGCTCCTACAATGAGCAGTTCTTC. This encodes CASSEDLRSYNEQFF.

This sequence joins TRBV4-3 and TRBJ2-1; 11 nucleotides agree with TRBD2. Unmatched junction bases numbered 4, after V lost 3 bases and J lost 6 bases. Germline CDR1 LGHNA, CDR2 YSLEER. The CDR3 spans 15 residues. In nucleotides, the CDR3 is TGCGCCAGCAGCCACCGACTAGCGGGATTCAATGAGCAGTTCTTC. Its translation: CASSHRLAGFNEQFF.

The J gene is TRBJ2-1, the V gene TRBV5-1; D is possibly TRBD2 (6 bases). The V end lost 0 bases, the J end lost 7 bases, and 23 bases lay between the germline ends. The CDR3 consists of 18 residues. Germline CDR1 SGHRS, CDR2 YFSETQ. CDR3 coding DNA: TGCGCCAGCAGCTTGGATGGGTGGGTCGGGAGCGTACGTAATGAGCAGTTCTTC. It yields the protein CASSLDGWVGSVRNEQFF.

The CDR3 spells CASSEGNNEQFF. CDR3 sequence (DNA): TGCGCCAGCAGTGAAGGAAACAATGAGCAGTTCTTC. The rearrangement joins TRBV10-2 to TRBJ2-1; D remains unclear. Germline loops: CDR1 WSHSY, CDR2 SAAADI. Trimming took off 3 bases at V and 5 bases at J, with 5 bases between the two ends. CDR3 length: 12 amino acids.

This chain joins TRBV4-1 and TRBJ1-1; 10 bases align to TRBD1. Germline CDR1 MGHRA, CDR2 YSYEKL. The CDR3 has 15 amino acids. J was trimmed by 7 bases and V by 1 base; bases with no gene match: 6. CDR3: CASSQVGQGEGEAFF. CDR3 nucleotide sequence: TGCGCCAGCAGCCAAGTCGGACAGGGGGAGGGTGAAGCTTTCTTT.

There are a few counts of this clone. This specimen includes other DNA sequences encoding the same CDR3. This chain links TRBV9 with TRBJ2-1; D ambiguous. The germline V gene has CDR1 SGDLS and CDR2 YYNGEE. Trimming removed 1 base at V and 0 bases at J, with 8 bases between. The CDR3 extends over 15 amino acids. The chain's CDR3 is CASSVWGSSYNEQFF. CDR3 nucleotide sequence: TGTGCCAGCAGCGTATGGGGTAGCTCCTACAATGAGCAGTTCTTC.

J is TRBJ2-7 and V is TRBV5-4; tentatively, D is TRBD2 (6 bases). V was shortened by 3 bases and J by 6 bases, with 16 bases between the two germline ends. The CDR3 is 14 residues long. Germline CDR1 and CDR2: SGHNT and YYREEE (reference sequence). The CDR3, as DNA: TGTGCCAGCAGCTCGCTCGGGGGAGAGGCCGAGCAGTACTTC. Translating it yields CASSSLGGEAEQYF.

This clone was detected ten times or more. Other DNA sequences from this sample encode an identical CDR3 as well. The J gene is TRBJ2-3, the V gene TRBV11-2, with D possibly being TRBD1 or TRBD2 (5 bases each). Germline CDR1 SGHAT, CDR2 FQNNGV. Between the trimmed V and J ends, which lost 1 base and 6 bases, there was a span of 5 bases. The CDR3 contains 12 residues. In nucleotides, the CDR3 is TGTGCCAGCAGCTTAGGGGGGGATACGCAGTATTTT. Protein product: CASSLGGDTQYF.

The chain has TRBV18 and TRBJ2-1; possible D gene TRBD2, 5 bases. Trimming left V 2 bases short and J 7 bases short, with 15 bases between. Looked up from germline, CDR1 is KGHSH and CDR2 is LQKENI. This CDR3 contains 15 residues. CDR3 residues: CASSPGGPPVNEQFF. The CDR3 DNA is TGTGCCAGCTCACCAGGAGGCCCCCCGGTAAATGAGCAGTTCTTC.

The V gene is TRBV7-6, the J gene TRBJ2-1; D uncertain. V was clipped by 2 bases and J by 7 bases, with 6 bases between them. Germline CDR1 reads SGHVS; CDR2 reads FNYEAQ. The CDR3 extends over 12 amino acids. CDR3 sequence reads: CASSLLVNEQFF. CDR3 sequence (DNA): TGTGCCAGCAGCTTATTGGTGAATGAGCAGTTCTTC.